The 19 T cell receptor beta chains below were found in one sample sequenced in a study of T-cell memory formation after mild COVID-19. TCRdb independently ran MiXCR on the 5' RACE reads; one entry per CDR3 protein. Of just under 350,000 distinct CDR3 sequences listed, 10% to 15% were seen once; the top ten hold roughly a fifth. The source material was PBMCs or a T cell subset sorted from them (not recorded which). Receptors originate from a man younger than 30 who had mild COVID-19 (a few samples of this study predate the infection). Cell type and time point are not known.

This clonotype was counted between two and nine times. The rearrangement joins TRBV20-1 to TRBJ2-2; 7 positions match TRBD1. The V and J ends lost 5 bases and 5 bases, in that order; junction bases with no gene match: 8. Germline V gene sequence: CDR1 DFQATT, CDR2 SNEGSKA (reference sequence). This CDR3 is built from 14 residues. In DNA, the CDR3 is TGCAGTGCTTGGGACAGTGTCATAACCGGGGAGCTGTTTTTT. Its translation: CSAWDSVITGELFF.

In this sample, this clonotype turned up a few times. This rearrangement joins TRBV6-6 to TRBJ1-2; 8 bases are shared with TRBD1. This CDR3 is 12 amino acids long. Germline-derived CDR1 and CDR2 are MNHNY and SVGAGI (reference sequence). The trim removed 2 bases at V and 8 bases at J, leaving 1 base unmatched. The CDR3 DNA reads TGTGCCAGCAGTTACGACAGGGGCGGCTACACCTTC. Protein product: CASSYDRGGYTF.

This clonotype appeared a few times. V usage is TRBV5-5 and J usage is TRBJ2-1; 12 bases align to TRBD2. CDR3 size: 15 residues. Germline assignment: CDR1 SGHKS and CDR2 YYEKEE (reference sequence). The J segment lost 4 bases and the V segment lost 6 bases, leaving 5 bases of the junction unmatched. CDR3 sequence: CASTETSGGYNEQFF. CDR3 DNA: TGTGCCAGCACCGAGACTAGCGGGGGTTACAATGAGCAGTTCTTC.

This clonotype has more than one count but fewer than ten. The rearrangement links TRBV5-4 to TRBJ2-7, with D perhaps TRBD2 (5 bases). The CDR3 totals 14 residues. Germline assignment: CDR1 SGHNT and CDR2 YYREEE (reference sequence). The ends were cut back, 1 base at V and 5 bases at J, with 13 bases in the middle. CDR3 nucleotide sequence: TGTGCCAGCAGCTTGTTCGGGGAAGCCAACGAGCAGTACTTC. As protein: CASSLFGEANEQYF.

The chain has TRBV20-1 and TRBJ2-3; 11 bases are a match to TRBD2. V dropped 1 base and J dropped 4; count of bases not matched to a gene: 1. The CDR3 has 14 amino acids. Germline loops: CDR1 DFQATT, CDR2 SNEGSKA (reference sequence). The CDR3 nucleotides are TGCAGTGCTAGAGCTAGCGGGGGGCCAGATACGCAGTATTTT. Translated, it gives CSARASGGPDTQYF.

This clonotype occurred a few times. The chain couples TRBV20-1 to TRBJ2-3; TRBD2 matches 7 bases. There are 14 residues in the CDR3. Germline-derived CDR1 and CDR2 are DFQATT and SNEGSKA (reference sequence). V lost 1 base, J lost 2 bases, and 3 bases stayed unmatched. Written as DNA, the CDR3 is TGCAGTGCTAGAGGGGGACTACTCACAGATACGCAGTATTTT. This codes for CSARGGLLTDTQYF.

This clonotype was counted only a few times. The chain combines TRBV2 with TRBJ1-5; D is ambiguous. The CDR3 runs to 15 residues. The V gene lost 4 bases and the J gene lost 7 bases, with 17 bases spanning the gap. Per germline, CDR1 SNHLY and CDR2 FYNNEI. CDR3 bases: TGTGCCAGCAGTGGTGAACAGCCGGAGTTACAGCCCCAGCATTTT. It yields the protein CASSGEQPELQPQHF.

This clonotype was seen only a few times. The chain combines TRBV12-3 or TRBV12-4 with TRBJ2-7; D is possibly TRBD1 or TRBD2 (5 bases each). The V and J ends lost 2 bases and 6 bases respectively, with 14 bases between them. This CDR3 is built from 14 residues. The CDR3 protein is CASSLKGGAGEQYF. CDR3 coding DNA: TGTGCCAGCAGTTTAAAGGGTGGGGCGGGCGAGCAGTACTTC.

This clonotype was counted a few times. V and J are TRBV28 and TRBJ2-3; D gene ambiguous. CDR3 length equals 11 residues. Per germline, CDR1 MDHEN and CDR2 SYDVKM. The V end lost 8 bases, the J end lost 5 bases, and 8 bases lay between the germline ends. The CDR3 nucleotides read TGTGCCAGCCACGGTTTAGATACGCAGTATTTT. It yields the protein CASHGLDTQYF.

V is TRBV12-3 or TRBV12-4 and J is TRBJ2-7; the D gene is possibly TRBD2 (6 bases). Between the trimmed V and J ends, which lost 3 bases and 3 bases, there was a span of 12 bases. This CDR3 has 14 amino acids. CDR3 nucleotide sequence: TGTGCCAGCAGTTTGGAATCGGGGGACTACGAGCAGTACGTC. The encoded protein is CASSLESGDYEQYV.

The rearrangement uses TRBV7-3 and TRBJ1-1, with D maybe TRBD1 (5 bases). Germline values: CDR1 SGHTA, CDR2 FQGTGA. Trimming removed 4 bases at V and 9 bases at J, with 15 bases between. The CDR3 runs 13 residues. CDR3 nucleotide sequence: TGTGCCAGCAGCTACAATCAGGGTCGACAAGCTTTCTTT. Its protein product is CASSYNQGRQAFF.

The rearrangement links TRBV12-5 to TRBJ2-1; D is undetermined. CDR3 length: 12 residues. Germline lookup yields CDR1 LGHNT and CDR2 FRNRAP. V lost 2 bases and J lost 5, with 4 bases in between. CDR3 loop: CASGLQNNEQFF. The CDR3 DNA reads as TGTGCTAGTGGTTTGCAAAACAATGAGCAGTTCTTC.

The chain has TRBV9 and TRBJ1-2; D unclear. Germline CDR1 and CDR2: SGDLS and YYNGEE. The V end lost 4 bases, the J end lost 7 bases, and 17 bases lay between the germline ends. The length of the CDR3 is 14 residues. The chain's CDR3 is CASSPPGVYGGYTF. In nucleotides, the CDR3 is TGTGCCAGCAGCCCGCCCGGGGTTTATGGTGGCTACACCTTC.

This clonotype was counted a few times. The rearrangement joins TRBV29-1 to TRBJ1-1; D gene ambiguous. Germline loops: CDR1 SQVTM, CDR2 ANQGSEA. V was pared by 6 bases and J by 6 bases, with 11 bases between. This CDR3 region has 11 residues. In nucleotides, the CDR3 is TGCAGCGTGGGAGTTATGTCTGAAGCTTTCTTT. As protein: CSVGVMSEAFF.

This clonotype was observed many times. This chain connects TRBV29-1 to TRBJ2-7; possible D gene TRBD2, 5 bases. CDR1 is SQVTM, CDR2 ANQGSEA, per germline. This CDR3 region has 13 residues. Between the trimmed V and J ends, which lost 4 bases and 2 bases, there was a span of 12 bases. The CDR3 DNA follows: TGCAGCGTTGTTGGCCGGGGAGCCTACGAGCAGTACTTC. Translating gives CSVVGRGAYEQYF.

This clonotype was observed a handful of times. The CDR3 DNA reads as TGTGCCAGAGACCTAATCGGGCCAACTCCGCATGAGCAGTTCTTC. This encodes CARDLIGPTPHEQFF. The rearrangement joins TRBV25-1 to TRBJ2-1; D is ambiguous. CDR1 and CDR2 from the germline V gene are MGHDK and SYGVNS. Trimming removed 9 bases from V and 8 bases from J, with 23 bases in between. The CDR3 length is 15 residues.

This clonotype was seen ten or more times. The chain has TRBV7-9 and TRBJ1-1; D is ambiguous. Germline CDR1 reads SEHNR; CDR2 reads FQNEAQ (reference sequence). This CDR3 region has 12 residues. The V end was cut by 5 bases, the J end by 4 bases, with 8 bases between. CDR3 nucleotides: TGTGCCAGCAGCCGCGGACCCACTGAAGCTTTCTTT. It specifies CASSRGPTEAFF.

This clonotype has a handful of counts. The rearrangement uses TRBV7-9 and TRBJ1-1; 8 bases fit TRBD1. The germline V gene encodes CDR1 SEHNR and CDR2 FQNEAQ (reference sequence). V gave up 5 bases and J gave up 6 bases; unmatched junction bases: 17. The CDR3 runs 17 residues. The DNA of the CDR3 is TGTGCCAGCAGCCCCCTTTTCACAGGACAGGGAGGCCCTGAAGCTTTCTTT. It is translated as CASSPLFTGQGGPEAFF.

This clonotype was detected a few times. CDR3 protein: CASSYAQTPGSEKLFF. CDR3 sequence (DNA): TGTGCCAGCAGTTACGCCCAGACCCCCGGGAGTGAAAAACTGTTTTTT. The chain is built from TRBV6-5 and TRBJ1-4; D not certain. Trimming shortened V by 2 bases and J by 7 bases, and 17 bases separated the two germline ends. The CDR3 contains 16 residues. CDR1 is MNHEY and CDR2 is SVGAGI in the germline V gene.